Shown below are 23 T cell receptor beta chains from a single sample sequenced in a study of T cells after yellow fever vaccination. TCRdb reanalysed the 5' RACE reads using MiXCR and keeps one entry per CDR3 protein. The table includes about 240,000 distinct CDR3 sequences, more than 3.5% detected once. Here the sequenced sample was PBMCs, taken 15 days after the yellow fever booster vaccination. These receptors originate from a man younger than 30 who received the YFV17D yellow fever vaccine.

This clonotype was counted ten times or more. The V gene is TRBV12-3 or TRBV12-4, the J gene TRBJ2-5; maybe TRBD2 (6 bases). The CDR3 length is 14 residues. Trimming removed 8 bases from V and 4 bases from J, with 17 bases in between. CDR3 residues: CASGTSGKLETQYF. The DNA of the CDR3 is TGTGCCAGCGGGACTTCCGGAAAACTAGAGACCCAGTACTTC.

This clonotype was detected ten times or more. V usage is TRBV14 and J usage is TRBJ2-3, with D possibly TRBD1 on 7 matching bases. CDR3 length equals 15 residues. CDR1 SGHDN and CDR2 FVKESK come from the germline V gene. V gave up 5 bases and J gave up 2 bases, with 14 bases separating them. Here the CDR3 reads CASSSTGDFTDTQYF. In DNA form, the CDR3 reads TGTGCCAGCAGCTCCACAGGGGACTTCACAGATACGCAGTATTTT.

This clonotype was seen ten or more times. The J gene is TRBJ2-5, the V gene TRBV19, with TRBD2 matching 10 bases. Trimming removed 7 bases from V and 5 bases from J; junction bases left unmatched: 7. CDR1 and CDR2 from the germline V gene are LNHDA and SQIVND (reference sequence). The CDR3 is made up of 14 amino acids. The CDR3 reads CASNSGGAIETQYF. The CDR3 DNA reads TGTGCCAGTAACAGCGGGGGGGCCATCGAGACCCAGTACTTC.

This chain connects TRBV12-3 or TRBV12-4 to TRBJ1-3; tentatively, D is TRBD1 (5 bases). There are 18 residues in the CDR3. V was pared by 4 bases and J by 0 bases, with 19 bases between. In nucleotides, the CDR3 is TGTGCCAGCAGTTCCCGAGGGCTTGGGGCTCGCTCTGGAAACACCATATATTTT. It is translated as CASSSRGLGARSGNTIYF.

This clonotype was counted a few times. The chain joins TRBV5-5 to TRBJ2-7; TRBD1 is a possible D gene (6 bases). Trimming removed 6 bases from V and 3 bases from J, with 13 bases in between. This CDR3 comprises 13 residues. CDR1 and CDR2 (germline): SGHKS, YYEKEE (reference sequence). DNA for the CDR3: TGTGCCAGCAAACGGGACACTATCTACGAGCAGTACTTC. This translates into CASKRDTIYEQYF.

As regards this clonotype: Given a much more abundant clone one base away, this may be a read error. The CDR3 does not close with the conserved phenylalanine or tryptophan, likely indicating a read error. The gene calls are TRBV19 and TRBJ1-5; a possible D gene is TRBD1 (5 bases). V was shortened by 5 bases and J by 2 bases, with 10 bases between the two germline ends. CDR1 is LNHDA and CDR2 is SQIVND in the germline V gene (reference sequence). This CDR3 is 14 amino acids long. The CDR3 loop reads CASSAGGGNQPQHI. The CDR3 region has the DNA TGTGCCAGTAGTGCTGGGGGGGGCAATCAGCCCCAGCATATT.

Ten or more counts support this clonotype. The chain joins TRBV20-1 to TRBJ1-1, with D uncertain. The CDR3 is 15 amino acids. Trimming took 0 bases from V and 1 from J, leaving 12 bases between them. Germline CDR1 and CDR2: DFQATT and SNEGSKA (reference sequence). CDR3 sequence (DNA): TGCAGTGCTAGAGATCCTGGGCGGTCGAACACTGAAGCTTTCTTT. It encodes CSARDPGRSNTEAFF.

This clonotype was detected ten times or more. This chain links TRBV27 with TRBJ1-2; TRBD1 aligns across 7 bases. CDR3 size: 13 residues. The germline V gene encodes CDR1 MNHEY and CDR2 SMNVEV (reference sequence). Trimming at V came to 8 bases and at J to 2 bases, leaving 5 bases not matched to a gene. The CDR3 loop is CASGTELNYGYTF. The CDR3 DNA reads as TGTGCCAGCGGGACAGAACTAAACTATGGCTACACCTTC.

This clonotype was counted at least ten times. CDR3 residues: CAAGERQDLEQYF. The CDR3 DNA sequence: TGTGCCGCGGGGGAGAGACAGGACCTCGAGCAGTACTTC. The chain carries TRBV10-3 and TRBJ2-7, with D perhaps TRBD2 (7 bases). The CDR3 extends over 13 amino acids. The germline V gene encodes CDR1 ENHRY and CDR2 SYGVKD. V shed 11 bases and J shed 6 bases, with 20 bases lying between them.

This clonotype was counted at least ten times. This rearrangement joins TRBV6-5 to TRBJ1-3, with a tentative D call TRBD1 (6 bases). The CDR3 contains 13 residues. CDR1 and CDR2 (germline): MNHEY, SVGAGI. The V and J ends lost 4 bases and 2 bases respectively, with 6 bases between them. The CDR3: CASSWDTGNTIYF. The CDR3 coding sequence is TGTGCCAGCAGTTGGGACACTGGAAACACCATATATTTT.

There are many counts of this clonotype. This chain links TRBV12-3 or TRBV12-4 with TRBJ2-7; D might be TRBD1 or TRBD2, each matching 5 bases. V shed 5 bases and J shed 0 bases, with 11 bases lying between them. The CDR3 is made up of 14 amino acids. The CDR3 DNA sequence: TGTGCCAGCAGTCGGGACGGTCCCTCCTACGAGCAGTACTTC. Protein: CASSRDGPSYEQYF.

This clonotype was found many times. The chain is built from TRBV5-1 and TRBJ2-3, with TRBD1 as a possible D gene (6 bases). V lost 6 bases and J lost 2, with 22 bases in between. Per the germline V gene, CDR1 is SGHRS and CDR2 is YFSETQ. CDR3 length: 17 residues. CDR3 bases: TGCGCCAGCACGCTTGGGATATCGGGACACTCCACAGATACGCAGTATTTT. Its translation is CASTLGISGHSTDTQYF.

This clonotype was seen more than once but under ten times. This chain joins TRBV28 and TRBJ2-7; D gene unclear. CDR1 and CDR2 from the germline V gene are MDHEN and SYDVKM. This CDR3 contains 13 residues. The V and J ends lost 3 bases and 5 bases respectively, with 11 bases between them. CDR3 sequence (DNA): TGTGCCAGCAGTTTGGGCTTCGCGGACGAGCAGTACGTC. Encoded protein: CASSLGFADEQYV.

This clonotype was counted at least ten times. The chain uses TRBV2 and TRBJ2-7, with 8 bases fitting TRBD1. The germline V gene encodes CDR1 SNHLY and CDR2 FYNNEI. V dropped 4 bases and J dropped 1; count of bases not matched to a gene: 3. The CDR3 contains 14 residues. In DNA form, the CDR3 reads TGTGCCAGCAGTGTAACAGGGGGGTCCTACGAGCAGTACTTC. Translation gives CASSVTGGSYEQYF.

This clonotype was seen repeatedly, ten times or more. The V call is TRBV27, the J call TRBJ2-7; the D gene is possibly TRBD1 (7 bases). The CDR3 covers 15 residues. V lost 5 bases, J lost 3 bases, and 17 bases lay in between. Germline V gives CDR1 MNHEY, CDR2 SMNVEV (reference sequence). The CDR3 spells CASSVQGGFFYEQYF. The CDR3 DNA sequence: TGTGCCAGCAGTGTCCAGGGGGGCTTCTTCTACGAGCAGTACTTC.

The count of this clonotype is one. This rearrangement joins TRBV5-6 to TRBJ2-7; 9 nucleotides match TRBD2. V lost 3 bases to trimming and J lost 5 bases; unmatched junction nucleotides: 6. The CDR3 has 14 residues. From germline, CDR1 is SGHDT and CDR2 YYEEEE. This CDR3 is CASSSLSGGHEQYF. The CDR3 region has the DNA TGTGCCAGCAGCTCCCTCAGCGGGGGGCACGAGCAGTACTTC.

V and J are TRBV29-1 and TRBJ2-7; D is unresolved. Trimming pared 2 bases from V and 2 bases from J, leaving 10 bases between. The CDR3 sequence is 13 residues long. CDR1 and CDR2 from the germline V gene are SQVTM and ANQGSEA. The CDR3 loop reads CSVESQFPYEQYF. CDR3 nucleotides: TGCAGCGTTGAAAGTCAGTTCCCCTACGAGCAGTACTTC.

V is TRBV9 and J is TRBJ2-3; D is possibly TRBD2 (6 bases). Germline lookup yields CDR1 SGDLS and CDR2 YYNGEE. This CDR3 is 16 amino acids long. Trimming shortened V by 4 bases and J by 6 bases, and 21 bases separated the two germline ends. The CDR3 loop is CASSSESGRAGDTQYF. In nucleotides, the CDR3 is TGTGCCAGCAGCTCTGAGTCCGGGCGGGCGGGGGATACGCAGTATTTT.

This clonotype was observed at least ten times. The chain uses TRBV5-1 and TRBJ1-5; no clear D gene. The CDR3 loop spans 15 amino acids. V dropped 3 bases and J dropped 0 bases, with 10 bases sitting between them. CDR1 SGHRS and CDR2 YFSETQ come from the germline V gene. CDR3: CASSWSPYSNQPQHF. For the CDR3, the DNA is TGCGCCAGCAGCTGGTCCCCTTATAGCAATCAGCCCCAGCATTTT.

This clonotype showed up many times. CDR3 protein: CASSLNSETQYF. CDR3 DNA sequence: TGCGCCAGCAGCTTGAACTCAGAGACCCAGTACTTC. The gene calls are TRBV5-1 and TRBJ2-5; no definite D call. The V gene's germline CDR1 is SGHRS and CDR2 YFSETQ. Trimming pared 1 base from V and 4 bases from J, leaving 5 bases between. The CDR3 length is 12 residues. Full variable domain (missing parts from reference TRBV5-1 and TRBJ2-5): KAGVTQTPRYLIKTRGQQVTLSCSPISGHRSVSWYQQTPGQGLQFLFEYFSETQRNKGNFPGRFSGRQFSNSRSEMNVSTLELGDSALYLCASSLNSETQYFGPGTRLLVL.

In this sample, this clonotype turned up a few times. The chain couples TRBV12-3 or TRBV12-4 to TRBJ1-3; weak D call: TRBD1 (6 bases). The CDR3 has 15 residues. V lost 6 bases and J lost 7, with 19 bases in between. CDR3 sequence: CASREGGNNQNTIYF. CDR3 nucleotides: TGTGCCAGCAGAGAGGGGGGGAACAACCAGAACACCATATATTTT.

This clonotype was seen repeatedly, ten times or more. The chain is built from TRBV6-2 or TRBV6-3 and TRBJ1-6; D is undetermined. The germline V gene has CDR1 MNHEY and CDR2 SVGEGT. Trimming cost V 6 bases and J 5 bases, with 20 bases left between them. This CDR3 is 17 amino acids long. CDR3 in DNA: TGTGCCAGCAGAGACGTATACTTGGACCTCAATAATTCACCCCTCCACTTT. Protein sequence: CASRDVYLDLNNSPLHF.

There are many counts of this clonotype. The CDR3 reads CASRTSADTQYF. Written as DNA, the CDR3 is TGCGCCAGCCGGACTAGCGCAGATACGCAGTATTTT. The rearrangement joins TRBV5-1 to TRBJ2-3; 9 bases are shared with TRBD2. The germline V gene has CDR1 SGHRS and CDR2 YFSETQ. The CDR3 consists of 12 residues. J was trimmed by 4 bases and V by 7 bases; bases with no gene match: 1.